This T cell receptor beta chain derives from a study of shared clonotypes between healthy human individuals. A note on this clone: Antigen specificity is unknown.

Looked up from germline, CDR1 is SGHNT and CDR2 is YENEEA. With V trimmed by 7 bases and J by 7 bases, 6 bases remained unmatched. There are 13 residues in the CDR3. The repertoire was sequenced with immunoSEQ multiplex PCR; TCRdb's copy has only in-frame clones and lacks some. Here the sample spans around 580,000 clones, 98% being singletons. Study observations and caveats: Naive subsets tended to show greater estimated richness than memory subsets.

Naive CD8 cells lacked CD45RO, underwent positive selection for CCR7 and left out terminally differentiated effector memory CD45RA+ cells. This chain connects TRBV11-3 to TRBJ2-1, with TRBD1 matching 8 bases. This sequence originates from a man aged 25 to 40 in good health. Sample: naive CD8+ T cells sorted from blood. The CDR3 region is CASMETGVNEQFF. Written as DNA, the CDR3 is TGTGCCAGCATGGAGACAGGGGTTAATGAGCAGTTCTTC. Based on the CDR3 plus reference TRBV11-3 and TRBJ2-1, the full variable domain is EAGVVQSPRYKIIEKKQPVAFWCNPISGHNTLYWYLQNLGQGPELLIRYENEEAVDDSQLPKDRFSAERLKGVDSTLKIQPAELGDSAVYLCASMETGVNEQFFGPGTRLTVL.